Below, one T cell receptor (beta chain) is given with its context. What it binds is unknown. The protocol was immunoSEQ multiplex PCR, while the TCRdb copy is restricted to in-frame clones and leaves out a portion. The sample lists some 1,600,000 clones; 95% to 99% were seen once. The CDR3 runs 16 residues. The germline V and J ends were trimmed by 4 bases and 8 bases, with 22 bases remaining between them. Germline V CDR1 and CDR2: SGHNT, YYREEE (reference sequence). The sample comes from a study of shared clonotypes between healthy human individuals. Across the study: Samples came from a couple of female and a few male donors aged 18 to 49.

Study observations and caveats: The study found roughly 5% of naive CD4 clonotypes shared across a handful of donors.

The J gene is TRBJ2-1, the V gene TRBV5-4; possibly TRBD1 or TRBD2 for D (6 bases each). The TCR originated in a man aged 25 to 40 in good health. Sequenced input: naive CD4+ T cells sorted from blood. Subset in this sample: CD45RA+ positively selected. The DNA for the CDR3 is TGTGCCAGCAGCCTTCCGGGAGCCGGAAAGGGGGATGAGCAGTTCTTC. Encoded protein: CASSLPGAGKGDEQFF.